This T cell receptor beta chain came from a study of blood T cell repertoires in COVID-19. Study-level information: Specimens from acute and convalescent COVID-19 originated in the United States, Italy and Spain. The cDNA or gDNA used as material had been derived from T cells, B-cell-depleted T cells, or PBMCs.

The CDR3 spans 14 residues. V was cut by 6 bases and J by 2 bases, with 13 bases left in between. The germline CDR1 and CDR2 sequences are KGHSH and LQKENI. Per the study methods: Reference gene primer amplification gave nucleated cell count estimates. Assay: immunoSEQ multiplex PCR; the TCRdb copy retains only in-frame clones and omits some. From that table come the V and J calls and clone size; the DNA was used to work out D and trimming. The top ten clones hold around 4% of a sample with more than 95,000 clones, roughly four fifths of them seen once. This chain connects TRBV18 to TRBJ1-1; D unclear. Source material: peripheral blood. This clonotype originated in a man aged 55 to 70 with acute or convalescent COVID-19. The CDR3 reads CASSSIPLNTEAFF. The CDR3 bases are TGTGCCAGCTCTTCGATTCCGCTAAACACTGAAGCTTTCTTT.